The 11 T cell receptor beta chains in this list originate from one sample, sequenced in a study of shared clonotypes between healthy human individuals. Assay: immunoSEQ multiplex PCR; the TCRdb copy retains only in-frame clones and omits some. Of over 2 million clones listed, 80% to 95% are singletons. The sequencing sample was made of naive CD4+ T cells from PBMCs. Regarding subset: CD45RA+ positively selected. All receptors derive from a man aged 18 to 30 in good health. Some clones in this sample may be carry-over from other donors' samples.

This clone has a handful of counts. The chain recombines TRBV9 with TRBJ2-2; 13 bases agree with TRBD2. The CDR3 covers 18 residues. Germline V gene data show CDR1 as SGDLS and CDR2 as YYNGEE. V was clipped by 6 bases and J by 5 bases; unmatched bases: 13. CDR3 coding DNA: TGTGCCAGCACCGAAAAGGGACTAGCGGGACTGGCAACCGGGGAGCTGTTTTTT. Its protein is CASTEKGLAGLATGELFF.

DNA of the CDR3: TGTGCCATCAGTGAGTCAAGTGGGGTTTGGGAGGGAGCTAACAATGAGCAGTTCTTC. The encoded protein is CAISESSGVWEGANNEQFF. This chain links TRBV10-3 with TRBJ2-1, with TRBD2 matching 7 bases. V trimming: 0 bases; J trimming: 5 bases; junction bases outside the gene matches: 16. From germline, CDR1 is ENHRY and CDR2 SYGVKD. This CDR3 spans 19 amino acids.

This chain's CDR3 is CASRGPRSYEKLFF. CDR3 coding DNA: TGTGCCAGCAGGGGGCCCCGGTCCTACGAAAAACTGTTTTTT. V gene TRBV28 combines with J gene TRBJ1-4, with a possible D match to TRBD1 (5 bases). This CDR3 spans 14 amino acids. V lost 6 bases to trimming and J lost 8 bases, with 16 bases between them. CDR1 and CDR2 (germline): MDHEN, SYDVKM.

This chain links TRBV5-1 with TRBJ1-1, with D possibly being TRBD1 (5 bases). Trimming pared 2 bases from V and 10 bases from J, leaving 18 bases between. From germline, CDR1 is SGHRS and CDR2 YFSETQ. The CDR3 contains 14 residues. The chain's CDR3 is CASSLDYRDWGAFF. The CDR3 nucleotides read TGCGCCAGCAGCTTAGACTACCGGGACTGGGGAGCTTTCTTT.

The chain joins TRBV5-1 to TRBJ1-2; D might be TRBD1 (5 bases). V lost 0 bases, J lost 5 bases, and 14 bases lay in between. CDR3 length: 15 residues. Germline-derived CDR1 and CDR2 are SGHRS and YFSETQ. CDR3 sequence reads: CASSLEGGRGYGYTF. Here the CDR3 DNA reads TGCGCCAGCAGCTTGGAAGGAGGTCGGGGGTATGGCTACACCTTC.

This chain connects TRBV7-2 to TRBJ2-2, with D possibly called TRBD1 or TRBD2 (5 bases each). Germline loops: CDR1 SGHTA, CDR2 FQGNSA. Deletions cut 2 bases from V and 1 base from J, with 11 bases between. The CDR3 is made up of 16 amino acids. This CDR3 reads CASSLTGTKNTGELFF. The CDR3 coding sequence is TGTGCCAGCAGCTTAACCGGGACCAAGAACACCGGGGAGCTGTTTTTT.

V and J are TRBV28 and TRBJ1-6, with unresolved D. V lost 2 bases and J lost 13, with 12 bases in between. Germline CDR1 reads MDHEN; CDR2 reads SYDVKM. The CDR3 covers 13 residues. The CDR3 DNA sequence: TGTGCCAGCAGTTTAGTAAAGGGCCCGCCCCTCCACTTT. Translated: CASSLVKGPPLHF. Based on the CDR3 plus reference TRBV28 and TRBJ1-6, the full variable domain is DVKVTQSSRYLVKRTGEKVFLECVQDMDHENMFWYRQDPGLGLRLIYFSYDVKMKEKGDIPEGYSVSREKKERFSLILESASTNQTSMYLCASSLVKGPPLHFGNGTRLTVT.

The chain couples TRBV4-3 to TRBJ2-1; 8 bases line up with TRBD2. Germline V gene sequence: CDR1 LGHNA, CDR2 YSLEER. V shed 1 base and J 7 bases; nucleotides not matched to a gene: 9. The length of the CDR3 is 16 residues. The CDR3 reads CASSQVGAGVSNEQFF. The CDR3 DNA follows: TGCGCCAGCAGCCAAGTCGGAGCGGGAGTGTCAAATGAGCAGTTCTTC.

V and J are TRBV7-2 and TRBJ2-7, with 9 bases aligning to TRBD2. This CDR3 is built from 18 residues. The V gene's germline CDR1 is SGHTA and CDR2 FQGNSA. V was clipped by 3 bases and J by 3 bases; unmatched bases: 15. The CDR3 sequence is CASSFLRGGGTSRYEQYF. CDR3 coding DNA: TGTGCCAGCAGCTTCCTTAGAGGGGGAGGGACTAGCCGCTACGAGCAGTACTTC.

The V call is TRBV10-3, the J call TRBJ2-1; D might be TRBD1 or TRBD2, each matching 5 bases. The CDR3 extends over 18 amino acids. From germline, CDR1 is ENHRY and CDR2 SYGVKD. V lost 6 bases, J lost 4 bases, and 25 bases lay in between. The CDR3 nucleotides read TGTGCCATCAGGGGGGATAACGGTCGAAACGATCTATACAATGAGCAGTTCTTC. Translating it yields CAIRGDNGRNDLYNEQFF.

This chain links TRBV4-3 with TRBJ1-2; D uncertain. CDR3 length: 14 amino acids. The V end was cut by 1 base, the J end by 2 bases, with 8 bases between. CDR1 and CDR2 from the germline V gene are LGHNA and YSLEER. The CDR3 bases are TGCGCCAGCAGCCAAGGGACGCAGAACTATGGCTACACCTTC. It codes for CASSQGTQNYGYTF.